Listed below are T cell receptor beta chains from one sample, sequenced in a study of cytotoxic CD8 clonotypes in ibrutinib-treated CLL. Data came from immunoSEQ multiplex PCR; TCRdb stores just in-frame clones and leaves some out. This repertoire shows more than 300,000 clones, 70% to 80% found once; its top ten account for 6.5% to 8.5%. Sample: PBMCs, taken before ibrutinib treatment. These receptors were obtained from a human donor with chronic lymphocytic leukemia. The CDR3 runs from the conserved cysteine through the conserved F or W. The D gene is left open where the match is weak. Rows may omit the clone size; those that give it use once, few, many or a size class.

j_call d_call v_call clone_size cdr3_aa
TRBJ2-1 TRBD2 TRBV28 - CASQDSGSSYNEQFF
TRBJ2-5 - TRBV29-1 - CSVGELLETQYF
TRBJ1-2 - TRBV27 - CASSFSQGEGYTF
TRBJ2-7 - TRBV14 - CASSVRYEQYF
TRBJ2-3 - TRBV5-4 - CASSSWTDTDTQYF
TRBJ2-5 TRBD2 TRBV2 - CASSDASGRAKTQYF
TRBJ2-7 TRBD2 TRBV7-6 - CASSLETSGYYEQYF
TRBJ2-3 TRBD2 TRBV29-1 - CSVPKASGSSDTQYF
TRBJ2-2 - TRBV6-5 - CASSYFGRSMSGELFF
TRBJ2-6 - TRBV19 - CASSIGGGGGANVLTF
TRBJ2-7 - TRBV6-5 - CASSPSNLFEQYF
TRBJ2-1 - TRBV19 - CASNRQIGNEQFF
TRBJ2-7 - TRBV14 - CASSLTQGGIRAYEQYF
TRBJ1-1 - TRBV6-5 - CASSYRRVVTEAFF
TRBJ2-1 TRBD2 TRBV4-1 - CASSQAPLGRAGAHNEQFF
TRBJ1-1 - TRBV5-5 - CASRTGTLLTNTEAFF
TRBJ2-5 - TRBV14 once CASSHYRGPQETQYF
TRBJ2-5 - TRBV5-6 - CASSLSFETQYF
TRBJ2-3 - TRBV21-1 once CASTFGGTSGDTDTQYF
TRBJ2-1 - TRBV12-5 - CASGLPLPMSNEQFF
TRBJ2-1 TRBD2 TRBV25-1 - CASSDWGLAGGNEQFF
TRBJ2-7 - TRBV11-2 - CASSLERTLEQYF
TRBJ1-4 - TRBV30 - CAWSGSPLNEKLFF
TRBJ1-1 - TRBV27 - CASSLRVPRGWSDTEAFF
TRBJ2-1 TRBD2 TRBV7-2 - CASSLGGSTYNEQFF
TRBJ1-2 TRBD1 TRBV29-1 - CSVDKTGGISGYTF
TRBJ2-1 TRBD2 TRBV27 - CASSLNYLAENEQFF
TRBJ2-1 - TRBV7-3 - CASSLMFDRPNEQFF
TRBJ2-7 TRBD1 TRBV7-2 few CASSRPGQGIGEQYF
TRBJ2-3 - TRBV4-2 - CASSQVGDPYTDTQYF
TRBJ2-1 - TRBV4-2 - CASSQDERWTNEQFF
TRBJ2-5 TRBD2 TRBV28 - CASSPRLAGLQETQYF
TRBJ2-4 TRBD1 TRBV19 - CASSKNRGPNIQYF
TRBJ2-4 - TRBV19 once CASRPPSPNIQYF
TRBJ2-7 - TRBV2 few CASSERYLGEQYF
TRBJ2-1 - TRBV4-3 - CASSPHYRRGHDNEQFF